A selection of T cell receptor beta chains follows, all from one sample in a study of blood T cell repertoires in COVID-19. The method was immunoSEQ multiplex PCR; TCRdb's version includes in-frame clones alone and lacks a portion of them. The sample lists 100,000 to 150,000 clones; about 82% were seen once. Sequencing was performed on peripheral blood. The receptors originated from a man in his 60s with active or convalescent COVID-19. Both conserved end residues are part of each CDR3. Each record gives: J gene, D gene, V gene, clone size, CDR3 protein, CDR3 DNA. The D gene is left open where the match is weak. Clone sizes are given selectively: once, few, many, or a class where the clone is expanded.

TRBJ1-4 TRBD1 TRBV6-6 - CASRGQGTTNEKLFF TGTGCCAGCAGAGGACAGGGTACAACTAATGAAAAACTGTTTTTT
TRBJ2-5 TRBD2 TRBV9 - CASSVLGGSGETQYF TGTGCCAGCAGCGTTTTGGGGGGGAGTGGAGAGACCCAGTACTTC
TRBJ1-5 TRBD1 TRBV6-5 - CASHEGAAQPQHF TGTGCCAGCCACGAGGGGGCGGCTCAGCCCCAGCATTTT
TRBJ2-5 TRBD2 TRBV3-1/TRBV3-2 - CASSQETSGRWFKTQYF TGTGCCAGCAGCCAAGAAACTAGCGGGAGATGGTTTAAGACCCAGTACTTC
TRBJ2-1 TRBD1 TRBV6-5 - CASSSLGGQGYNEQFF TGTGCCAGCAGTTCCTTGGGGGGACAGGGGTACAATGAGCAGTTCTTC
TRBJ2-3 TRBD1 TRBV7-9 - CASSLVGADRGMTDTQYF TGTGCCAGCAGCTTAGTAGGGGCCGACAGGGGGATGACAGATACGCAGTATTTT
TRBJ2-2 TRBD1 TRBV6-2/TRBV6-3 - CASSLRTGTGPGELFF TGTGCCAGCAGTCTAAGAACCGGGACAGGGCCCGGGGAGCTGTTTTTT
TRBJ1-2 - TRBV3-1/TRBV3-2 once CASSQDHGQLGGYTF TGTGCCAGCAGCCAAGATCATGGACAGTTGGGTGGCTACACCTTC
TRBJ2-1 TRBD2 TRBV19 - CASSGGGLGQFF TGTGCCAGTAGTGGTGGTGGACTAGGGCAGTTCTTC
TRBJ2-1 TRBD2 TRBV11-3 - CASSLGAVAGDEQFF TGTGCCAGCAGCTTAGGGGCCGTAGCGGGAGATGAGCAGTTCTTC
TRBJ1-2 - TRBV6-5 few CATKLDTNYGYTF TGTGCCACAAAATTGGACACTAACTATGGCTACACCTTC
TRBJ1-4 TRBD1 TRBV6-5 - CASNPGTGALKKLFF TGTGCCAGCAACCCCGGGACAGGGGCCTTAAAAAAACTGTTTTTT
TRBJ2-7 TRBD1 TRBV5-6 - CASSLRTGASPYEQYF TGTGCCAGCAGCTTGAGGACAGGGGCATCGCCCTACGAGCAGTACTTC
TRBJ2-3 TRBD2 TRBV3-1/TRBV3-2 - CASRLTASGDTDTQYF TGTGCCAGCAGGCTGACGGCTAGCGGGGACACAGATACGCAGTATTTT
TRBJ1-2 TRBD1 TRBV14 - CASSQVTGLYGYTF TGTGCCAGCAGCCAAGTGACAGGGTTATATGGCTACACCTTC
TRBJ1-5 TRBD1 TRBV6-2/TRBV6-3 - CASSPRTGGSNQPQHF TGTGCCAGCAGTCCCCGGACAGGGGGGAGCAATCAGCCCCAGCATTTT
TRBJ1-4 - TRBV3-1/TRBV3-2 - CASSATGGLFF TGTGCCAGCAGCGCGACAGGTGGGCTGTTTTTT
TRBJ2-3 - TRBV27 - CASSDYRTSTDTQYF TGTGCCAGCAGCGATTACCGAACAAGCACAGATACGCAGTATTTT
TRBJ1-5 - TRBV7-8 many CASSSRGGFGNQPQHF TGTGCCAGCAGCTCCCGGGGGGGATTTGGCAATCAGCCCCAGCATTTT
TRBJ2-7 TRBD2 TRBV5-1 - CASSPVAGDYEQYF TGCGCCAGCAGCCCGGTAGCGGGAGACTACGAGCAGTACTTC
TRBJ1-1 - TRBV6-2/TRBV6-3 - CASSLSSGEAFF TGTGCCAGCAGCCTTTCCTCCGGGGAAGCTTTCTTT
TRBJ2-7 - TRBV10-3 - CAIRGGANEQYF TGTGCCATCAGGGGGGGAGCTAACGAGCAGTACTTC
TRBJ2-3 - TRBV25-1 - CASSDLFTDTQYF TGTGCCAGCAGTGACCTCTTCACAGATACGCAGTATTTT
TRBJ2-3 TRBD2 TRBV4-3 - CASSQDGRGDTQYF TGCGCCAGCAGCCAAGATGGGCGGGGGGATACGCAGTATTTT
TRBJ2-7 - TRBV13 - CASSFNTGPTYEQYF TGTGCCAGCAGCTTCAATACAGGGCCGACCTACGAGCAGTACTTC
TRBJ2-3 TRBD2 TRBV6-4 - CASSASWEGSDTQYF TGTGCCAGCAGTGCCAGCTGGGAGGGTTCAGATACGCAGTATTTT
TRBJ2-7 TRBD1 TRBV5-6 - CASSLARDRGFNEQYF TGTGCCAGCAGCTTGGCCCGGGACAGGGGTTTCAACGAGCAGTACTTC
TRBJ1-1 - TRBV19 - CASIGGGVDTEAFF TGTGCCAGTATAGGAGGGGGGGTCGACACTGAAGCTTTCTTT
TRBJ2-7 - TRBV5-4 - CASSLALAGRGEQYF TGTGCCAGCAGCTTGGCCCTGGCAGGCCGGGGGGAGCAGTACTTC
TRBJ2-1 TRBD2 TRBV10-2 - CASSDSTGGFQFF TGCGCCAGCAGTGACTCAACGGGAGGTTTTCAGTTCTTC
TRBJ1-3 TRBD1 TRBV10-3 - CAISGSPDRAGNTIYF TGTGCCATCAGTGGCTCACCGGACAGGGCAGGAAACACCATATATTTT
TRBJ2-1 - TRBV28 - CASSFANSYNEQFF TGTGCCAGCAGTTTTGCTAACTCCTACAATGAGCAGTTCTTC
TRBJ1-4 - TRBV25-1 - CASSDSLTRKLFF TGTGCCAGCAGTGATTCCCTAACTAGAAAACTGTTTTTT
TRBJ1-1 - TRBV15 - CATSKGLNTEAFF TGTGCCACCAGTAAGGGGCTGAACACTGAAGCTTTCTTT
TRBJ2-1 TRBD2 TRBV3-1/TRBV3-2 - CASSLRGLAGGGEQFF TGTGCCAGCAGCTTACGGGGACTAGCGGGCGGCGGTGAGCAGTTCTTC
TRBJ2-7 TRBD2 TRBV5-6 - CASSWEGPSTEQYF TGTGCCAGCAGCTGGGAGGGCCCTTCTACGGAGCAGTACTTC
TRBJ1-4 - TRBV10-3 - CAISAQGRDEKLFF TGTGCCATCAGTGCCCAGGGGAGGGATGAAAAACTGTTTTTT
TRBJ2-3 - TRBV2 - CASSDALARGTDTQYF TGTGCCAGCAGTGACGCGCTCGCTCGAGGCACAGATACGCAGTATTTT
TRBJ2-7 TRBD2 TRBV10-3 many CAITRGRAYEQYF TGTGCCATCACCCGGGGGAGGGCCTACGAGCAGTACTTC
TRBJ2-2 - TRBV7-2 - CASSLALSVTGELFF TGTGCCAGCAGCTTAGCTTTGTCCGTCACCGGGGAGCTGTTTTTT
TRBJ1-4 TRBD1 TRBV28 few CASTLEQGREKLFF TGTGCCAGCACTCTCGAACAGGGGAGAGAAAAACTGTTTTTT
TRBJ1-1 - TRBV6-6 - CASSLPPDTEAFF TGTGCCAGCAGTTTGCCGCCGGACACTGAAGCTTTCTTT
TRBJ2-1 TRBD2 TRBV5-1 - CASTTSPAGDFSEQFF TGCGCCAGCACCACCTCCCCAGCGGGAGACTTCAGTGAGCAGTTCTTC
TRBJ1-4 - TRBV9 - CASSVAVESGKLFF TGTGCCAGCAGCGTAGCTGTCGAATCGGGAAAACTGTTTTTT
TRBJ2-1 TRBD2 TRBV5-4 - CASNWGGMDEQFF TGTGCCAGCAACTGGGGGGGAATGGATGAGCAGTTCTTC
TRBJ1-4 TRBD1 TRBV4-2 - CASSLQTGWGEKLFF TGTGCCAGCAGCCTGCAGACAGGGTGGGGTGAAAAACTGTTTTTT
TRBJ2-2 - TRBV6-1 - CASSDRASVNTGELFF TGTGCCAGCAGTGATCGGGCTAGCGTTAACACCGGGGAGCTGTTTTTT
TRBJ2-7 TRBD1 TRBV7-8 - CASSSTRQGYEQYF TGTGCCAGCAGCTCCACGAGACAGGGGTACGAGCAGTACTTC
TRBJ2-1 - TRBV9 - CASSVAGGLYYNEQFF TGTGCCAGCAGCGTAGCTGGCGGCCTATACTACAATGAGCAGTTCTTC